Below, one TCR beta chain is given with its context. Its specificity is unknown. This sample stems from a study of cytomegalovirus exposure and HLA in healthy donors. General study results and limits: In an earlier analysis, in several hundred donors, most V segments appeared productive either ~87% or ~30% of the time. Sequencing had likely introduced a cluster of highly shared sequence variants as an artifact. In vitro experiments confirmed that a few CMV-associated chains were specific for CMV antigens.

The study ran its PCR with 60 Vbeta and 13 Jbeta primers. The data were produced by immunoSEQ multiplex PCR, yet TCRdb's version contains in-frame clones alone and is incomplete. The repertoire consists of more than 80,000 clones, with about three quarters occurring once and the leading ten covering roughly 6%. This clonotype originated in a woman in her fifties or sixties in good health and CMV-seropositive. Source material: PBMCs.

The CDR3 protein is CASSRTGLDYGYTF. The CDR3 DNA is TGTGCCAGCAGCAGGACAGGGCTGGACTATGGCTACACCTTC. The gene calls are TRBV6-6 and TRBJ1-2, with 8 positions matching TRBD1. The CDR3 runs to 14 residues. J was trimmed by 3 bases and V by 6 bases; bases with no gene match: 6. CDR1 MNHNY and CDR2 SVGAGI come from the germline V gene (reference sequence).